Listed below are T cell receptor beta chains from one sample, sequenced in a study of CD4+ T cells in melanoma. TCRdb's copy holds only in-frame clones and misses some; the assay was immunoSEQ multiplex PCR. The sample includes about 13,000 clones, around two thirds of them seen just once. The sample comprised cells from a culture (not recorded whether cultured in vitro). Receptors were obtained from a human donor with melanoma. Both conserved end residues are part of each CDR3. Fields, in order: J gene, V gene, clone size, D gene, CDR3 protein, CDR3 DNA. D genes are given only for firm matches. Rows give clone size only sometimes, using once, few, many, or a class for an expanded clone.

TRBJ1-3 | TRBV6-1 | . | . | CASSDTLLSVTIYF | TGTGCCAGCAGTGATACTCTTTTATCAGTCACCATATATTTT
TRBJ2-7 | TRBV10-3 | . | . | CAISYGQTSYEQYF | TGTGCCATCAGCTACGGACAGACTTCCTACGAGCAGTACTTC
TRBJ1-2 | TRBV4-1 | once | . | CASSRGGAANYGYTF | TGCGCCAGCAGCCGAGGCGGCGCTGCTAACTATGGCTACACCTTC
TRBJ2-7 | TRBV30 | . | TRBD1 | CAWSPEGAFYEQYF | TGTGCCTGGAGTCCTGAGGGGGCGTTCTACGAGCAGTACTTC
TRBJ1-5 | TRBV2 | . | TRBD1 | CASRGSLGTGLNQPQHF | TGTGCCAGCAGGGGGAGCCTAGGGACAGGACTTAATCAGCCCCAGCATTTT
TRBJ2-2 | TRBV27 | . | TRBD2 | CASSNKRGVNTGELFF | TGTGCCAGCAGTAACAAGCGGGGGGTGAACACCGGGGAGCTGTTTTTT
TRBJ2-3 | TRBV6-1 | . | . | CASRGNTDTQYF | TGTGCCAGCAGGGGGAACACAGATACGCAGTATTTT
TRBJ1-1 | TRBV30 | . | . | CAWAPIMNTEAFF | TGTGCCTGGGCACCAATTATGAACACTGAAGCTTTCTTT
TRBJ2-2 | TRBV6-1 | . | . | CASSVIGGTGELFF | TGTGCCAGCAGTGTGATAGGGGGGACCGGGGAGCTGTTTTTT
TRBJ2-5 | TRBV6-1 | . | TRBD2 | CASRHAGGQETQYF | TGTGCCAGCAGGCATGCGGGGGGCCAAGAGACCCAGTACTTC
TRBJ1-5 | TRBV6-1 | few | TRBD1 | CASSTTGAYNQPQHF | TGTGCCAGCAGTACGACAGGGGCCTACAATCAGCCCCAGCATTTT
TRBJ2-2 | TRBV7-7 | . | . | CASSLTGNTGELFF | TGTGCTAGCAGCTTGACAGGGAACACCGGGGAGCTGTTTTTT
TRBJ1-6 | TRBV7-6 | few | . | CASSSEHSSYNSPLHF | TGTGCCAGCAGCTCTGAACACAGCTCCTATAATTCACCCCTCCACTTT
TRBJ2-1 | TRBV9 | . | . | CASSLTVYEQFF | TGTGCCAGCAGCCTCACCGTCTATGAGCAGTTCTTC
TRBJ1-1 | TRBV7-2 | few | . | CASSPQRTEAFF | TGTGCCAGCAGCCCTCAGCGCACTGAAGCTTTCTTT
TRBJ2-6 | TRBV7-2 | . | . | CASSPFAVSSGANVLTF | TGTGCCAGCAGCCCCTTTGCGGTTTCCTCTGGGGCCAACGTCCTGACTTTC
TRBJ1-5 | TRBV6-5 | . | . | CASRYSSNQPQHF | TGTGCCAGCAGGTACAGTAGCAATCAGCCCCAGCATTTT
TRBJ2-1 | TRBV2 | . | . | CASSIRGLQFF | TGTGCCAGCAGTATCCGGGGACTGCAGTTCTTC